The 2 T cell receptor beta chains listed next were all sequenced from one sample in a study of CD8+CD57+ T cells in acquired aplastic anemia (dated by TCRdb to 2016 to 2019). Flow cytometry had shown CD8+CD57+ cell expansion in the patients selected for sequencing. The instrument given in TCRdb is Illumina HiSeq 2000. Genomic DNA was used as template for profiling of TCR beta VDJ combinations and CDR3 sequences. TCRdb reworked the public reads: Q25 trimming with fastp, MiXCR clone assembly, productive beta chains retained. Each CDR3 protein appears once, grouped with its most common genes and DNA. This sample is represented by roughly 250,000 distinct CDR3 sequences; less than 85% of them were singletons. The top ten constitute around 40% of the sample. Sequenced input: sorted CD4+, CD8+, or CD8+CD57+ T cells (not recorded which) from PBMCs. These receptors were obtained from a human donor with aplastic anemia.

Turning to this clonotype: The final CDR3 position lacks the conserved phenylalanine or tryptophan, pointing to a likely read error. The limits of the CDR3 on the DNA are not certain, so only TCRdb's listed CDR3 is given. This chain uses TRBV7-9 with TRBJ2-1; the table's D call TRBD1 went unverified against the DNA. A total of 13 residues make up the CDR3, ends included. CDR1 is SEHNR and CDR2 is FQNEAQ in the germline V gene (reference sequence). The CDR3 protein is CASSEGGSQEQFC.

This clonotype was seen a few times. V gene TRBV9 combines with J gene TRBJ2-3; D possibly uses TRBD1 or TRBD2 (5 bases each). The CDR3 is 13 amino acids. Germline CDR1 is SGDLS and CDR2 is YYNGEE. V gave up 7 bases and J gave up 6 bases, with 15 bases separating them. This CDR3 is CASGDGADDTQYF. The CDR3 region has the DNA TGTGCCAGCGGCGACGGGGCAGATGATACGCAGTATTTT. The whole variable domain, remainder taken from reference TRBV9 and TRBJ2-3, is DSGVTQTPKHLITATGQRVTLRCSPRSGDLSVYWYQQSLDQGLQFLIQYYNGEERAKGNILERFSAQQFPDLHSELNLSSLELGDSALYFCASGDGADDTQYFGPGTRLTVL.